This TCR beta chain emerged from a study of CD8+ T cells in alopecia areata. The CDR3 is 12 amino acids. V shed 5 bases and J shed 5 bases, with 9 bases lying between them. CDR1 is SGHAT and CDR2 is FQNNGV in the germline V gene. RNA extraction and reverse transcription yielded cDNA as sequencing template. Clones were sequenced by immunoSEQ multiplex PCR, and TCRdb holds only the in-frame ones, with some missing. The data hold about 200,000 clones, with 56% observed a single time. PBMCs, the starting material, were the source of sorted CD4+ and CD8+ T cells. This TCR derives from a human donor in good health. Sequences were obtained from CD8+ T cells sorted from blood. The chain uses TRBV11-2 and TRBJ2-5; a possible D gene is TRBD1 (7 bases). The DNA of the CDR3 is TGTGCCAGCAGCCAGGGGGGCGAGACCCAGTACTTC. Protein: CASSQGGETQYF.